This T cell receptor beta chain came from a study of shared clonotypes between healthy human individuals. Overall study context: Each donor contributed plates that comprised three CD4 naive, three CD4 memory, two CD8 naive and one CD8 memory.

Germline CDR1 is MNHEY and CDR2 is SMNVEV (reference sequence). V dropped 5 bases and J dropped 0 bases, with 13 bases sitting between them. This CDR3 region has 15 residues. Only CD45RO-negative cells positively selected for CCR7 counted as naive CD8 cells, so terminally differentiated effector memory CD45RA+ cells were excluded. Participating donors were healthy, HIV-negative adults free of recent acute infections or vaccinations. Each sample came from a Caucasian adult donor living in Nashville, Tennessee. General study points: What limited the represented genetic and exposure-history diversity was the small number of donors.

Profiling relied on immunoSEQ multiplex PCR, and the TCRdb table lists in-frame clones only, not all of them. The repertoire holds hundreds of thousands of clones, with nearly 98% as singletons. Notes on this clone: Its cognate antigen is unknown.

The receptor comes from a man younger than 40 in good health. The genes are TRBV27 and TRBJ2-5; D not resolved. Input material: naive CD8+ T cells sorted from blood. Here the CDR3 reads CASSMLPAYQETQYF. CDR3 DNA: TGTGCCAGCAGTATGCTGCCCGCCTACCAAGAGACCCAGTACTTC.